Below, one T cell receptor beta chain is given with its context. These data originate in a study of shared clonotypes between healthy human individuals. Donation came from healthy HIV-negative adults that had no recent acute infections or vaccinations. Libraries were prepared by immunoSEQ multiplex PCR; TCRdb keeps only in-frame clonotypes and omits some of them. Of a few hundred thousand clones in the sample, about 69% were seen once. With 6 bases removed from V and 4 bases from J, the gap between germline ends came to 12 bases. Germline loops: CDR1 MNHEY, CDR2 SVGAGI. CDR3 length: 13 amino acids. The specimen was memory CD4+ T cells sorted from blood. Subset described: CD45RA-negative fraction. This receptor was obtained from a young man in good health. V usage is TRBV6-5 and J usage is TRBJ1-1; D may be TRBD1 (6 bases). The CDR3 loop reads CASRRGGGTEAFF. The CDR3 region has the DNA TGTGCCAGCAGGAGGGGAGGGGGCACTGAAGCTTTCTTT.